This T cell receptor (beta chain) was identified in a study of T-cell reconstitution after alpha-beta-depleted transplantation in children. Molecular barcoding with unique molecular identifiers was used for the TCRbeta library. TCRdb processed the PCR reads anew with MiXCR; each CDR3 protein has one entry. The table includes approximately 89,000 distinct CDR3 sequences, around 16% detected once. Findings of the study overall: About two months after transplant, alpha-beta T cells reportedly came from several hundred expanded graft clones.

Germline V gives CDR1 MGHRA, CDR2 YSYEKL. The CDR3 sequence is 15 residues long. Trimming took 1 base from V and 3 from J, leaving 10 bases between them. For this clonotype: Its antigen is unknown.

Specimen: PBMCs, mostly from graft donor cells, collected 180 days after TCRalphabeta/CD19-depleted stem cell transplant. The chain has TRBV4-1 and TRBJ1-5; no clear D. This clonotype originated in a male patient aged 2-15 years who had a stem cell transplant for acute lymphoblastic leukemia, so the T cells may come from the graft donor. The CDR3 protein is CASSQVAGPNQPQHF. The DNA of the CDR3 is TGCGCCAGCAGCCAAGTCGCCGGCCCCAATCAGCCCCAGCATTTT.